The present T cell receptor (beta chain) was sequenced within a study of OX40 agonist ivuxolimab in advanced cancers. The V and J ends lost 1 base and 8 bases respectively, with 11 bases between them. From germline, CDR1 is SGHTA and CDR2 FQGNSA. The length of the CDR3 is 13 residues. Profiled with immunoSEQ multiplex PCR; TCRdb holds only in-frame clones, not every one. Of just under 65,000 clones listed, 81% are singletons. Sequences were derived from CD4+ or CD8+ T cells sorted from blood, sampled in a trial of the OX40 agonist ivuxolimab. The receptor was isolated from an adult with an advanced solid tumor such as melanoma, head and neck, liver or kidney cancer. The chain uses TRBV7-2 and TRBJ1-2; D call uncertain. CDR3 residues: CASSLDTLPGYTF. CDR3 nucleotide sequence: TGTGCCAGCAGCTTAGATACGCTTCCGGGCTACACCTTC. The whole variable domain, remainder taken from reference TRBV7-2 and TRBJ1-2, is GAGVSQSPSNKVTEKGKDVELRCDPISGHTALYWYRQSLGQGLEFLIYFQGNSAPDKSGLPSDRFSAERTGGSVSTLTIQRTQQEDSAVYLCASSLDTLPGYTFGSGTRLTVV.